The rows below give T cell receptor beta chains drawn from one sample of a study of technical replicates of blood from several donors. Measured with immunoSEQ multiplex PCR; TCRdb has only the in-frame clones, and not every one. The profile covers some 14,000 clones, with around 79% appearing a single time and around 10% taken by the ten largest. The sample comprised PBMCs. The receptors shown here come from a human donor in good health. Both conserved end residues are part of each CDR3. The D gene is left open where the match is weak. Rows may omit the clone size; those that give it use once, few, many or a size class.

V,D,size,J,DNA,CDR3
TRBV19,TRBD2,.,TRBJ2-1,TGTGCCAGTAGTATCCTGACTAGCGGGAGGACCCTGGTGTTCTTC,CASSILTSGRTLVFF
TRBV7-9,.,.,TRBJ2-4,TGTGCCAGCAGCTTAGGGGGAGAGGAGAACATTCAGTACTTC,CASSLGGEENIQYF
TRBV4-1,.,.,TRBJ1-1,TGCGCCAGCAGCCAAGGTTCAGGCACTGAAGCTTTCTTT,CASSQGSGTEAFF
TRBV7-9,.,few,TRBJ2-5,TGTGCCAGCAGCTTTGAGGGAGAGACCCAGTACTTC,CASSFEGETQYF
TRBV30,TRBD1,.,TRBJ1-4,TGTGCCTGGAGTTCCGGGACAGGGGTTGAAAAACTGTTTTTT,CAWSSGTGVEKLFF
TRBV5-1,.,.,TRBJ2-1,TGCGCCAGCAGCCCAGCCGGGGGCTACAATGAGCAGTTCTTC,CASSPAGGYNEQFF
TRBV7-8,.,once,TRBJ2-1,TGTGCCAGCAGCTTATCGGGGGATAAAAAAAAGGGTCTCTACAATGAGCAGTTCTTC,CASSLSGDKKKGLYNEQFF
TRBV5-8,.,.,TRBJ1-1,TGTGCCAGCAGCCCCCTTTTGAACACTGAAGCTTTCTTT,CASSPLLNTEAFF
TRBV6-1,TRBD1,.,TRBJ2-2,TGTGCCAGCAGTGAGAACAGGGGATACACCGGGGAGCTGTTTTTT,CASSENRGYTGELFF
TRBV5-1,.,.,TRBJ2-4,TGCGCCAGCAGCTCCCGGGGTAGTAGTTTGAAAAACATTCAGTACTTC,CASSSRGSSLKNIQYF
TRBV29-1,TRBD2,few,TRBJ2-3,TGCAGCGCGCGGACTAGCGGAGGCACAGATACGCAGTATTTT,CSARTSGGTDTQYF